The 20 T cell receptor beta chains below all came from one sample that was sequenced in a study of blood T cell repertoires in COVID-19. Clones were read by immunoSEQ multiplex PCR, and TCRdb kept only the in-frame ones, dropping some. The sample lists 200,000 to 250,000 clones, 65% to 90% occurring once. Sequenced: PBMCs or T cells enriched from blood (not recorded which). The receptors derive from a woman aged 40-49 years with acute COVID-19.

The chain joins TRBV20-1 to TRBJ1-2; no reliable D call. The CDR3 is 11 residues long. V lost 3 bases and J lost 4, with 6 bases in between. Germline V gives CDR1 DFQATT, CDR2 SNEGSKA (reference sequence). The CDR3 is CSASGGYGYTF. The CDR3 nucleotides are TGCAGTGCTAGCGGTGGCTATGGCTACACCTTC.

The rearrangement uses TRBV21-1 and TRBJ2-1; TRBD2 was called by the table and not checked on the DNA. TRBV21-1 has pseudogene status. There are 16 residues in the CDR3. Here the CDR3 reads CASSAELAGGYNEQFF. The CDR3 DNA sequence: TGTGCCAGCAGCGCCGAACTAGCGGGAGGGTACAATGAGCAGTTCTTC.

This chain uses TRBV6-5 with TRBJ2-5, with TRBD2 matching 12 bases. Germline CDR1 MNHEY, CDR2 SVGAGI. This CDR3 region has 15 residues. J was trimmed by 1 base and V by 4 bases; bases with no gene match: 1. CDR3 loop: CASSWTSGAQETQYF. The DNA for the CDR3 is TGTGCCAGCAGTTGGACTAGCGGGGCCCAAGAGACCCAGTACTTC.

The chain employs TRBV3-1 (or the pseudogene TRBV3-2) and TRBJ2-1; 10 nucleotides agree with TRBD2. This CDR3 region has 16 residues. Unmatched junction bases numbered 9, after V lost 0 bases and J lost 10 bases. Per germline, CDR1 LGHDT and CDR2 YNNKEL (reference sequence). CDR3 in amino acids: CASSQDLTSGAGEQFF. CDR3 nucleotide sequence: TGTGCCAGCAGCCAAGATCTCACTAGCGGGGCAGGGGAGCAGTTCTTC.

The DNA of the CDR3 is TGTGCCACCAGCAGAGGGGCAGCCCCCTACGAGCAGTACTTC. Translated: CATSRGAAPYEQYF. V is TRBV15 and J is TRBJ2-7; D is unclear. Germline CDR1 and CDR2: LNHNV and YYDKDF (reference sequence). The CDR3 extends over 14 amino acids. Trimming removed 1 base from V and 2 bases from J, with 9 bases in between. Drawing the rest from reference TRBV15 and TRBJ2-7, the complete variable domain is DAMVIQNPRYQVTQFGKPVTLSCSQTLNHNVMYWYQQKSSQAPKLLFHYYDKDFNNEADTPDNFQSRRPNTSFCFLDIRSPGLGDTAMYLCATSRGAAPYEQYFGPGTRLTVT.

This clone has a single count. The chain has TRBV5-8 and TRBJ1-5; the D is unclear. The CDR3 length is 16 residues. Germline values: CDR1 SGHTS, CDR2 YDEGEE. Trimming took off 1 base at V and 0 bases at J, with 11 bases between the two ends. The CDR3 nucleotides are TGTGCCAGCAGCTTGATCAGACTCAATAGCAATCAGCCCCAGCATTTT. This gives the protein CASSLIRLNSNQPQHF.

The V and J genes are TRBV7-2 and TRBJ1-5, with a possible D match to TRBD1 (6 bases). Trimming shortened V by 4 bases and J by 4 bases, and 11 bases separated the two germline ends. The length of the CDR3 is 14 residues. Germline V gene lookup returns CDR1 SGHTA and CDR2 FQGNSA. The CDR3 is CASSSGTNNQPQHF. Written as DNA, the CDR3 is TGTGCCAGCAGCTCGGGGACAAATAATCAGCCCCAGCATTTT. The variable domain in full, with the rest retrieved from reference TRBV7-2 and TRBJ1-5, is GAGVSQSPSNKVTEKGKDVELRCDPISGHTALYWYRQSLGQGLEFLIYFQGNSAPDKSGLPSDRFSAERTGGSVSTLTIQRTQQEDSAVYLCASSSGTNNQPQHFGDGTRLSIL.

This clone was detected a few times. This chain joins TRBV2 and TRBJ2-7; 8 bases line up with TRBD1. The V gene end was trimmed by 4 bases and the J gene end by 8 bases; junction bases not matched to a gene: 7. This CDR3 is built from 13 residues. The germline V gene encodes CDR1 SNHLY and CDR2 FYNNEI. The CDR3 is CASSGRTGYKQYF. In DNA, the CDR3 is TGTGCCAGCAGTGGAAGGACAGGGTACAAGCAGTACTTC. Complete variable domain (other parts from reference TRBV2 and TRBJ2-7): EPEVTQTPSHQVTQMGQEVILRCVPISNHLYFYWYRQILGQKVEFLVSFYNNEISEKSEIFDDQFSVERPDGSNFTLKIRSTKLEDSAMYFCASSGRTGYKQYFGPGTRLTVT.

This clone appeared a few times. This rearrangement joins TRBV18 to TRBJ2-7; perhaps TRBD1 as D (5 bases). Trimming stripped 3 bases from V and 1 base from J, with 10 bases between. Germline CDR1 KGHSH, CDR2 LQKENI. The CDR3 is 14 amino acids. CDR3 protein: CASSPGPSSYEQYF. DNA of the CDR3: TGTGCCAGCTCACCGGGGCCCTCTTCCTACGAGCAGTACTTC.

The rearrangement links TRBV28 to TRBJ2-1, with D tentatively TRBD2 (5 bases). From germline, CDR1 is MDHEN and CDR2 SYDVKM. The CDR3 contains 16 residues. With 2 bases removed from V and 9 bases from J, the gap between germline ends came to 20 bases. CDR3 region: CASSLGHRKLDFEQFF. The CDR3 region has the DNA TGTGCCAGCAGTTTAGGTCACCGGAAACTAGATTTTGAGCAGTTCTTC.

The rearrangement joins TRBV27 to TRBJ2-5; D is perhaps TRBD1 (6 bases). CDR1 and CDR2 (germline): MNHEY, SMNVEV (reference sequence). Trimming pared 1 base from V and 1 base from J, leaving 7 bases between. The CDR3 has 14 residues. The CDR3 protein is CASSLLGAQETQYF. In nucleotides, the CDR3 is TGTGCCAGCAGTTTATTGGGGGCCCAAGAGACCCAGTACTTC.

This clone was found once. The chain carries TRBV6-1 and TRBJ2-7; the match to TRBD2 covers 7 bases. This CDR3 contains 17 residues. Per germline, CDR1 MNHNS and CDR2 SASEGT. V gave up 4 bases and J gave up 1 base; unmatched junction bases: 13. The CDR3 here is CASSGKSGAFHSYEQYF. The CDR3 DNA follows: TGTGCCAGCAGTGGGAAGAGCGGGGCTTTCCATTCCTACGAGCAGTACTTC.

The chain has TRBV12-3 or TRBV12-4 and TRBJ2-1; D possibly corresponds to TRBD2 (6 bases). With 7 bases removed from V and 5 bases from J, the gap between germline ends came to 12 bases. CDR3 size: 13 residues. The CDR3 reads CASNPGLNNEQFF. The DNA of the CDR3 is TGTGCCAGCAATCCCGGACTAAACAATGAGCAGTTCTTC.

Remarks on this clone: The sample holds other DNA sequences that translate to the same CDR3. The gene calls are TRBV19 and TRBJ2-7; a possible D gene is TRBD1 (6 bases). The germline gives CDR1 LNHDA, CDR2 SQIVND (reference sequence). The V end lost 6 bases, the J end lost 0 bases, and 15 bases lay between the germline ends. CDR3 size: 15 residues. The CDR3 nucleotides are TGTGCCAGTAGGAGTCTCCGGGACAACTCCTACGAGCAGTACTTC. Amino acids: CASRSLRDNSYEQYF. Supplemented by reference TRBV19 and TRBJ2-7, the full variable domain reads DGGITQSPKYLFRKEGQNVTLSCEQNLNHDAMYWYRQDPGQGLRLIYYSQIVNDFQKGDIAEGYSVSREKKESFPLTVTSAQKNPTAFYLCASRSLRDNSYEQYFGPGTRLTVT.

The rearrangement joins TRBV21-1 to TRBJ2-7; the table's TRBD2 call for D was not verified on the DNA. TRBV21-1 is a recognized pseudogene. This CDR3 has 14 residues. CDR3 sequence reads: CASSVRGLRYEQYF. The CDR3 DNA reads TGTGCCAGCAGCGTCCGGGGTCTACGTTACGAGCAGTACTTC.

This clone was observed once. V gene TRBV15 combines with J gene TRBJ2-7; D is unclear. The CDR3 covers 15 residues. The V gene's germline CDR1 is LNHNV and CDR2 YYDKDF (reference sequence). With 5 bases removed from V and 2 bases from J, the gap between germline ends came to 16 bases. CDR3 coding DNA: TGTGCCACCAGCCTTCCAGGTCAGCCCCCCTACGAGCAGTACTTC. It specifies CATSLPGQPPYEQYF. The whole variable domain, filled in from reference TRBV15 and TRBJ2-7, reads DAMVIQNPRYQVTQFGKPVTLSCSQTLNHNVMYWYQQKSSQAPKLLFHYYDKDFNNEADTPDNFQSRRPNTSFCFLDIRSPGLGDTAMYLCATSLPGQPPYEQYFGPGTRLTVT.

This clone was detected only a few times. This sequence joins TRBV10-3 and TRBJ2-6; D is unresolved. The germline V and J ends were trimmed by 2 bases and 5 bases, with 7 bases remaining between them. The CDR3 runs 14 residues. Germline V gene lookup returns CDR1 ENHRY and CDR2 SYGVKD. The CDR3 region has the DNA TGTGCCATCAGTGAGCCCAGGAGGGCCAACGTCCTGACTTTC. Translation gives CAISEPRRANVLTF.

The rearrangement links TRBV7-3 to TRBJ2-4, with a tentative D call TRBD2 (5 bases). The germline gives CDR1 SGHTA, CDR2 FQGTGA. This CDR3 region has 13 residues. V lost 5 bases, J lost 6 bases, and 11 bases lay in between. CDR3 nucleotides: TGTGCCAGCAGCATGGACGGAGGAAACATTCAGTACTTC. Translating it yields CASSMDGGNIQYF. Filled out from reference TRBV7-3 and TRBJ2-4, the complete variable domain reads GAGVSQTPSNKVTEKGKYVELRCDPISGHTALYWYRQSLGQGPEFLIYFQGTGAADDSGLPNDRFFAVRPEGSVSTLKIQRTERGDSAVYLCASSMDGGNIQYFGAGTRLSVL.

This sequence joins TRBV5-1 and TRBJ2-2; 11 bases line up with TRBD1. After removal of 4 bases from V and 7 bases from J, the junction contained 9 bases not matched to a gene. The germline V gene encodes CDR1 SGHRS and CDR2 YFSETQ. This CDR3 is 16 amino acids long. The CDR3 region is CASSNDGQGASGELFF. Here the CDR3 DNA reads TGCGCCAGCAGCAATGACGGACAGGGGGCGAGCGGGGAGCTGTTTTTT.

This chain joins TRBV10-2 and TRBJ2-7, with 12 bases that match TRBD1. The germline gives CDR1 WSHSY, CDR2 SAAADI. This CDR3 comprises 16 residues. V dropped 6 bases and J dropped 7; count of bases not matched to a gene: 13. This CDR3 reads CASSDPTGTGGWEQYF. As DNA, the CDR3 is TGCGCCAGCAGCGACCCGACAGGGACAGGGGGCTGGGAGCAGTACTTC.